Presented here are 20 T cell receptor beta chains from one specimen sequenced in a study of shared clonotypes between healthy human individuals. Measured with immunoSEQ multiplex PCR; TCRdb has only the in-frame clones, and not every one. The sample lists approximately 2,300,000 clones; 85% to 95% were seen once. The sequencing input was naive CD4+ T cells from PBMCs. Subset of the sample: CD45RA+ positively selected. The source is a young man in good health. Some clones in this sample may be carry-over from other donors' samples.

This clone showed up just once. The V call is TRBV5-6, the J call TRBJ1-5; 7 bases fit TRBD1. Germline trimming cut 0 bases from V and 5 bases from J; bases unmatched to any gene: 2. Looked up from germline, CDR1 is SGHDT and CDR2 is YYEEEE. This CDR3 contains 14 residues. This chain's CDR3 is CASSLGQGDQPQHF. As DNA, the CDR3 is TGTGCCAGCAGCTTGGGACAGGGCGATCAGCCCCAGCATTTT.

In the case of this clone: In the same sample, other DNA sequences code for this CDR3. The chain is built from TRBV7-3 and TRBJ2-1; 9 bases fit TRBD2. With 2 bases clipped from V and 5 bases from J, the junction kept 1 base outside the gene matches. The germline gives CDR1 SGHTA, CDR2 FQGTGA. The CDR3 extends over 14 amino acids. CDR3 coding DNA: TGTGCCAGCAGCTTACTAGCGGGAAACAATGAGCAGTTCTTC. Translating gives CASSLLAGNNEQFF.

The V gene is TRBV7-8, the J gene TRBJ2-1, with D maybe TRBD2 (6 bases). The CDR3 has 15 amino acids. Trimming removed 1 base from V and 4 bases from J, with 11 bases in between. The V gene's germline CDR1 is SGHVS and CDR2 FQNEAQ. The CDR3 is CASSLGGGYYNEQFF. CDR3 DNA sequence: TGTGCCAGCAGCTTAGGGGGAGGCTATTACAATGAGCAGTTCTTC.

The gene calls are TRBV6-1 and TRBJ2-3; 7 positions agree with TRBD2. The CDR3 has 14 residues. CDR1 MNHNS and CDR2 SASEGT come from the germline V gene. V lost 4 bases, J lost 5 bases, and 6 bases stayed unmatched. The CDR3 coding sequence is TGTGCCAGCAGTGCGGCGGGAGCGTTAGATACGCAGTATTTT. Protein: CASSAAGALDTQYF.

The CDR3 protein is CASSILQGNTEAFF. DNA of the CDR3: TGTGCCAGCAGTATTTTACAGGGGAACACTGAAGCTTTCTTT. The chain carries TRBV2 and TRBJ1-1, with D possibly TRBD1 on 6 matching bases. The V gene's germline CDR1 is SNHLY and CDR2 FYNNEI. Trimming stripped 5 bases from V and 1 base from J, with 11 bases between. The CDR3 runs to 14 residues.

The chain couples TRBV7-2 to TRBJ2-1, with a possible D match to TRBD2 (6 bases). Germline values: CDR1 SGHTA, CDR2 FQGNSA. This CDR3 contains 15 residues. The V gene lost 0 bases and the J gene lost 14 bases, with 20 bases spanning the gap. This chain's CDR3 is CASSLALRDFPGEFF. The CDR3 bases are TGTGCCAGCAGCTTAGCGTTACGGGACTTCCCCGGCGAGTTCTTC. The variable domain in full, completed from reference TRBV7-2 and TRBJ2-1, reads GAGVSQSPSNKVTEKGKDVELRCDPISGHTALYWYRQSLGQGLEFLIYFQGNSAPDKSGLPSDRFSAERTGGSVSTLTIQRTQQEDSAVYLCASSLALRDFPGEFFGPGTRLTVL.

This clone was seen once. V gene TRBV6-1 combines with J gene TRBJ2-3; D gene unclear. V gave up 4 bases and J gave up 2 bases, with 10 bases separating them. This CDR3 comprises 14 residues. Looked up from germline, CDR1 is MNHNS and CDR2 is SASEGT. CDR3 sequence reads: CASSVPLPTDTQYF. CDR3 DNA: TGTGCCAGCAGTGTCCCCCTGCCCACAGATACGCAGTATTTT.

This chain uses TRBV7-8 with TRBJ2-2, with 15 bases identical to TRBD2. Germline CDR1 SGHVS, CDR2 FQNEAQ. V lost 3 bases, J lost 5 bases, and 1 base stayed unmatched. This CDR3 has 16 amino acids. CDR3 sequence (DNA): TGTGCCAGCAGCTTGGGGACTAGCGGGAGGACCGGGGAGCTGTTTTTT. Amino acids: CASSLGTSGRTGELFF. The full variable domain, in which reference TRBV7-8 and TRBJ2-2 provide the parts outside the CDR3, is GAGVSQSPRYKVAKRGQDVALRCDPISGHVSLFWYQQALGQGPEFLTYFQNEAQLDKSGLPSDRFFAERPEGSVSTLKIQRTQQEDSAVYLCASSLGTSGRTGELFFGEGSRLTVL.

The CDR3 DNA is TGTGCCAGCAGTAGTAGGGAACACGAGCAGTACTTC. The encoded protein is CASSSREHEQYF. The J gene is TRBJ2-7, the V gene TRBV6-5; D gene unclear. Trimming took off 5 bases at V and 5 bases at J, with 10 bases between the two ends. Germline values: CDR1 MNHEY, CDR2 SVGAGI. This CDR3 comprises 12 residues.

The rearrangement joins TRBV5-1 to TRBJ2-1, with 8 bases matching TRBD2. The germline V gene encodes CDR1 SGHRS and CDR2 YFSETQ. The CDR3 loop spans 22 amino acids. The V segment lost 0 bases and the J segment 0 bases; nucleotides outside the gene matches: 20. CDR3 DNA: TGCGCCAGCAGCTTGGCCTTTTCGGACAAGGCGAAGAGCGGGAGCTCCTACAATGAGCAGTTCTTC. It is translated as CASSLAFSDKAKSGSSYNEQFF.

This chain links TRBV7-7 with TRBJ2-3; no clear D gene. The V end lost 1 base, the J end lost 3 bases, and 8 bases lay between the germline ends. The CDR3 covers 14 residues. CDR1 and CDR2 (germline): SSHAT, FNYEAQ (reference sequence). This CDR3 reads CASSLGLGTDTQYF. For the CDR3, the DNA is TGTGCCAGCAGCTTAGGTCTGGGGACAGATACGCAGTATTTT.

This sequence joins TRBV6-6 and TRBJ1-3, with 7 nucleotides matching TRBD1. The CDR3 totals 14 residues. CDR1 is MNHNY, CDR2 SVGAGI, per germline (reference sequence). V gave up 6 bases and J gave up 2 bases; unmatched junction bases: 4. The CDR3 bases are TGTGCCAGCAGGGGGACAGATACTGGAAACACCATATATTTT. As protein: CASRGTDTGNTIYF.

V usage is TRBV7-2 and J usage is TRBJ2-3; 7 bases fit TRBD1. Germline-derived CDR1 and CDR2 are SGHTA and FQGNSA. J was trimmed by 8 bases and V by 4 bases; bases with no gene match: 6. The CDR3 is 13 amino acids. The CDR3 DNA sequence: TGTGCCAGCAGCTCACTACACAGGGGTACGCAGTATTTT. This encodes CASSSLHRGTQYF.

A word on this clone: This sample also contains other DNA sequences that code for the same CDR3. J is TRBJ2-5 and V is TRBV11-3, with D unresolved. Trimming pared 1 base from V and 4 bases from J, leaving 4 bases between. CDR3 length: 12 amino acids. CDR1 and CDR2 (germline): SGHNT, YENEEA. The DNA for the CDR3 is TGTGCCAGCAGCTTAGGCCCAGAGACCCAGTACTTC. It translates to CASSLGPETQYF.

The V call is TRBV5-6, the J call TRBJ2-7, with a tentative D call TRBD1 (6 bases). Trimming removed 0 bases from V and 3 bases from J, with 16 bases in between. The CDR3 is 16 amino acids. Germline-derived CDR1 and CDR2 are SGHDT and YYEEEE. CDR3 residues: CASSLVRGGHRYEQYF. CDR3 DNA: TGTGCCAGCAGCTTGGTGCGTGGGGGCCACCGCTACGAGCAGTACTTC.

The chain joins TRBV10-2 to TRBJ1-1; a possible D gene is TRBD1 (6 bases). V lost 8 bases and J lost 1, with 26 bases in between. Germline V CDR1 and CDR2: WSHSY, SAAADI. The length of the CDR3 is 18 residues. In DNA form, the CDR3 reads TGCGCCAGCTTTGCGTTTACTAACTCACAGGGAGCGAACACTGAAGCTTTCTTT. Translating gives CASFAFTNSQGANTEAFF.

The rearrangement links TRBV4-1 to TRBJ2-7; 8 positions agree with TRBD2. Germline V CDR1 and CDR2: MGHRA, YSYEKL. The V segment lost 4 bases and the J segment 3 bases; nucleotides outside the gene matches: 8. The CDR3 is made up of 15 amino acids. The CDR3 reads CASSLSGESVYEQYF. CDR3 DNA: TGCGCCAGCAGCCTTAGCGGGGAAAGCGTCTACGAGCAGTACTTC.

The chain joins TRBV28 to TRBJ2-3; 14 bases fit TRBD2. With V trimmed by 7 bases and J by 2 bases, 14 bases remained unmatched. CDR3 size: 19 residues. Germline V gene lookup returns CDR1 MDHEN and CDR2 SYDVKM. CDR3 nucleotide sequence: TGTGCCAGCACCCGACTAGCGGGAGGGCCCGAGTTTCCCACAGATACGCAGTATTTT. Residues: CASTRLAGGPEFPTDTQYF.

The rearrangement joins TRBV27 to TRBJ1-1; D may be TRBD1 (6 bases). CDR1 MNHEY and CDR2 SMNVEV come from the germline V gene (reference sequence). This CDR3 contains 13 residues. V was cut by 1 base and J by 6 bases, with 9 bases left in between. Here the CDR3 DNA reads TGTGCCAGCAGTTTATGGGGGCGGGCTGAAGCTTTCTTT. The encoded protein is CASSLWGRAEAFF.

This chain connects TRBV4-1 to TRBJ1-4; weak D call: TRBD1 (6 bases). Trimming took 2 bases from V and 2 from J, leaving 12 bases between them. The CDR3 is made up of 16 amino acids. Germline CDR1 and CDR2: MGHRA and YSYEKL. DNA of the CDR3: TGCGCCAGCAGCCAACGGGGGGCTGGGACTAATGAAAAACTGTTTTTT. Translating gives CASSQRGAGTNEKLFF.